This T cell receptor beta chain was found in a study of blood T cells in healthy people across ages. Overall study findings and caveats: Per million T cells, TCR beta diversity dropped about linearly as age rose.

Using a J-beta primer mix together with a sample-barcoded 5' primer, a second PCR was run for about 6 to 11 cycles. TCRdb independently ran MiXCR on the 5' RACE reads; one entry per CDR3 protein. The repertoire consists of 600,000 to 800,000 distinct CDR3 sequences, with 20% to 25% occurring once and the leading ten covering roughly 3.7%. Concerning this clonotype: Its antigen is not known.

Germline loops: CDR1 LGHDT, CDR2 YNNKEL (reference sequence). The CDR3 extends over 16 amino acids. V lost 1 base, J lost 7 bases, and 7 bases stayed unmatched. V and J are TRBV3-1 and TRBJ1-4, with 9 bases fitting TRBD1. The origin of this receptor is a man aged 70-80 years in good health. Sequencing was done on a sample of blood. The CDR3 sequence is CASSQGTGAAGEKLFF. The DNA of the CDR3 is TGTGCCAGCAGCCAAGGGACAGGGGCAGCGGGTGAAAAACTGTTTTTT.